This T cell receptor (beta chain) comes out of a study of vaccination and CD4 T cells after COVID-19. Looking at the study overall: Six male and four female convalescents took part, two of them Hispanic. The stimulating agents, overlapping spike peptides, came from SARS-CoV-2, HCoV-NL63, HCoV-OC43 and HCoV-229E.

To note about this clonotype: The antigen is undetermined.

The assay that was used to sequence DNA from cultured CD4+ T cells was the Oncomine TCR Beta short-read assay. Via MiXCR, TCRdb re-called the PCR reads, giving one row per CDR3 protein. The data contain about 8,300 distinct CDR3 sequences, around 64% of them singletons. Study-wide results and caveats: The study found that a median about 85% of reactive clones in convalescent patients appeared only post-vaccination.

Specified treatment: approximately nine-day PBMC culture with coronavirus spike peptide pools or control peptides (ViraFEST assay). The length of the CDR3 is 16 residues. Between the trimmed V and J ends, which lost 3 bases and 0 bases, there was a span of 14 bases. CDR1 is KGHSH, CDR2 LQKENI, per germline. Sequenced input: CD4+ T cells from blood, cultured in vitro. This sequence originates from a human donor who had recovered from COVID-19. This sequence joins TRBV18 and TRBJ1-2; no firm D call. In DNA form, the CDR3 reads TGTGCCAGCTCACCGGAGCCGGCCGTATCTAACTATGGCTACACCTTC. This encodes CASSPEPAVSNYGYTF.